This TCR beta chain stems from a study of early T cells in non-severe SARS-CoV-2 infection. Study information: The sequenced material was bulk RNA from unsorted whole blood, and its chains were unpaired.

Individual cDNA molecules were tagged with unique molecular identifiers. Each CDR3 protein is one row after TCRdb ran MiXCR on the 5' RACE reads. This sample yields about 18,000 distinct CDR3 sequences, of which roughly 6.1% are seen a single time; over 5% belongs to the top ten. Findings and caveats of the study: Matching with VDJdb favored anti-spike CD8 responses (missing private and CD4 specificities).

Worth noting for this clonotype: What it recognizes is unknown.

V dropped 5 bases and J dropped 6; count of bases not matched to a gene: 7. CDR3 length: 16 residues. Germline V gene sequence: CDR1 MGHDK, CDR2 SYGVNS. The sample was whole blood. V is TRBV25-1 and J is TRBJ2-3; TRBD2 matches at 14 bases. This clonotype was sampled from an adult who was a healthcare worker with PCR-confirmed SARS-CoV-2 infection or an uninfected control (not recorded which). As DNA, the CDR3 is TGTGCCAGCAGTTCCGGACTAGCGGGGGGCAACGATACGCAGTATTTT. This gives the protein CASSSGLAGGNDTQYF.